The next 10 T cell receptor beta chains were all read from a single sample in a study of molecular identifiers for immune sequencing clone quantification. TCRdb ran MiXCR on the PCR reads and lists one entry per CDR3 protein. The table includes 490,000 or so distinct CDR3 sequences, about 21% detected once. The specimen was naive CD8+ T cells from blood, with Jurkat cell RNA spiked in. Noted subset: FACS-sorted CD8+CD4-CCR7+CD45RA+ naive T cells. These receptors came from a human donor in good health. Some libraries in this study had Jurkat cell RNA spiked in.

Notes on this clonotype: A single base separates this from a much larger clone, so it may be a read error. This chain links TRBV7-3 with TRBJ2-1; 10 bases agree with TRBD2. V gave up 6 bases and J gave up 8 bases; unmatched junction bases: 10. Germline CDR1 is SGHTA and CDR2 is FQGTGA. This CDR3 has 15 residues. CDR3 DNA sequence: TGTGCCAGCAGTTCACGAGCGGGAGGGCCAGATGAGCAGTTCTTC. It is translated as CASSSRAGGPDEQFF.

This clonotype was seen more than once but under ten times. CDR3 sequence reads: CAWSVLVNEQYF. The CDR3 nucleotides are TGTGCCTGGAGTGTATTGGTCAACGAGCAGTACTTC. The gene calls are TRBV30 and TRBJ2-7; no definite D call. Trimming left V 0 bases short and J 5 bases short, with 8 bases between. Germline V gene sequence: CDR1 GTSNPN, CDR2 SVGIG (reference sequence). CDR3 length: 12 amino acids.

This clonotype was seen only a few times. The rearrangement uses TRBV30 and TRBJ1-5; D is possibly TRBD1 (6 bases). This CDR3 is built from 12 residues. The germline V gene encodes CDR1 GTSNPN and CDR2 SVGIG (reference sequence). The V end was cut by 5 bases, the J end by 7 bases, with 12 bases between. The CDR3 reads CAWDGGHQPQHF. DNA for the CDR3: TGTGCCTGGGACGGGGGGCACCAGCCCCAGCATTTT.

This clonotype has a single count. A junction end diverges from the germline sequence, so it may reflect a read error. The V and J genes are TRBV7-6 and TRBJ2-5; 10 nucleotides align to TRBD2. Per the germline V gene, CDR1 is SGHVS and CDR2 is FNYEAQ. The length of the CDR3 is 16 residues. CDR3 bases: TGTGCCAGCAGCTTAGATAATAGCGGGAGGTCTGAGACCCGGTACTTC. It is translated as CASSLDNSGRSETRYF.

This clonotype showed up just a few times. Germline is not matched at one junction end, which may reflect a read error. The rearrangement joins TRBV6-5 to TRBJ1-1; 8 positions match TRBD1. This CDR3 has 15 residues. The germline gives CDR1 MNHEY, CDR2 SVGAGI. This chain's CDR3 is CAGSWGWDRRYEAFF. The CDR3 DNA sequence: TGTGCCGGCAGTTGGGGTTGGGACAGGCGTTATGAAGCTTTCTTT.

This clonotype has only one observation. A much larger clone lies a single base off, so this may be a read error. The CDR3 is CASSWQGGGQYF. The CDR3 DNA is TGTGCCAGCAGTTGGCAGGGGGGCGGGCAGTACTTC. This chain links TRBV27 with TRBJ2-7; D may be TRBD1 (7 bases). Deletions cut 4 bases from V and 9 bases from J, with 13 bases between. Germline V CDR1 and CDR2: MNHEY, SMNVEV (reference sequence). The CDR3 length is 12 residues.

Worth noting for this clonotype: A read error is possible here, since a much larger clone lies one base away. The chain employs TRBV27 and TRBJ2-5; possibly TRBD1 or TRBD2 for D (5 bases each). Germline V lookup: CDR1 MNHEY, CDR2 SMNVEV (reference sequence). CDR3 size: 14 residues. The DNA for the CDR3 is TGTGCCAGCAGTTTATGGGGGTATCAAGAGATCCAGTACTTC. Translating gives CASSLWGYQEIQYF.

In its sample, this clonotype was seen many times. This chain uses TRBV4-3 with TRBJ2-7; TRBD1 matches at 11 bases. V was pared by 0 bases and J by 3 bases, with 4 bases of the junction left unmatched. The germline CDR1 and CDR2 sequences are LGHNA and YSLEER. The CDR3 has 16 residues. The CDR3 protein is CASSQDRDRGFYEQYF. CDR3 in DNA: TGCGCCAGCAGCCAAGACCGGGACAGGGGGTTCTACGAGCAGTACTTC.

Comment on this clonotype: A much larger clone differs from this one at a single base, so this may be a read error. The CDR3 sequence is CASSLGAGGREAQYF. The CDR3 bases are TGTGCCAGCAGCTTAGGGGCAGGCGGGCGGGAGGCCCAGTACTTC. The rearrangement uses TRBV11-2 and TRBJ2-5, with 8 bases lining up with TRBD2. Germline V gene sequence: CDR1 SGHAT, CDR2 FQNNGV. V was pared by 1 base and J by 9 bases, with 10 bases of the junction left unmatched. The CDR3 sequence is 15 residues long.

The chain carries TRBV7-2 and TRBJ2-7; TRBD1 aligns across 8 bases. V lost 2 bases and J lost 5; bases outside the gene matches: 5. Germline lookup yields CDR1 SGHTA and CDR2 FQGNSA. The CDR3 has 14 residues. In DNA form, the CDR3 reads TGTGCCAGCAGCTTACCCGGGACAGGTAACGAGCAGTACTTC. Protein sequence: CASSLPGTGNEQYF. The full variable domain, with the rest looked up from reference TRBV7-2 and TRBJ2-7, is GAGVSQSPSNKVTEKGKDVELRCDPISGHTALYWYRQSLGQGLEFLIYFQGNSAPDKSGLPSDRFSAERTGGSVSTLTIQRTQQEDSAVYLCASSLPGTGNEQYFGPGTRLTVT.